The T cell receptor (beta chain) described here comes from a study of blood T cells in healthy people across ages. The V end was cut by 3 bases, the J end by 5 bases, with 11 bases between. The CDR3 loop spans 13 amino acids. Germline CDR1 is ENHRY and CDR2 is SYGVKD. Many counts were recorded for this clonotype. Primers used in a second PCR of roughly 6 to 11 cycles were a sample-barcoded 5' primer and a J-beta primer mix. MiXCR was run by TCRdb on the 5' RACE reads, yielding one entry per CDR3 protein. The sample consists of about 1.1 million distinct CDR3 sequences, 30% to 40% of them appearing once.

Sequencing was done on a sample of blood. The V and J genes are TRBV10-3 and TRBJ2-7; D not resolved. This receptor was identified in a man between 18 and 35 years old in good health. In nucleotides, the CDR3 is TGTGCCATCAGTGAAGTAACCCGGGACGAGCAGTACTTC. It specifies CAISEVTRDEQYF.